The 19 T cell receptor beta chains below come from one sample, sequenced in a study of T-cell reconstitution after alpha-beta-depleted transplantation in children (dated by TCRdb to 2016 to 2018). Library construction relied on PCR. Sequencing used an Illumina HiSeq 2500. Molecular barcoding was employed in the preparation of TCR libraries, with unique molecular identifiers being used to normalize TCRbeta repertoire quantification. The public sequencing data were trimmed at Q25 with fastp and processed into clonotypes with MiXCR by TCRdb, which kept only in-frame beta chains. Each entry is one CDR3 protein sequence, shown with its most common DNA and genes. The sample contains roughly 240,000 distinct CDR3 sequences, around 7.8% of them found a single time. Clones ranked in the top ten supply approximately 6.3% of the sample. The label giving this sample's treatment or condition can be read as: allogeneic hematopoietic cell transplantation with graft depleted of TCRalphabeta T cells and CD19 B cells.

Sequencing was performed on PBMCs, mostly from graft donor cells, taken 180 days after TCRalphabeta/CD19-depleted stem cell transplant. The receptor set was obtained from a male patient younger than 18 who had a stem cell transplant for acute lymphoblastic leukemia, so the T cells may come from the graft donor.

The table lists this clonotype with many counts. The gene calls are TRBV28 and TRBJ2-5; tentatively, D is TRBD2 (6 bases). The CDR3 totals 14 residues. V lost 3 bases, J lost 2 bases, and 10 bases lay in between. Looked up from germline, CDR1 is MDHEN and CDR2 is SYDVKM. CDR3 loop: CASSFWAGQETQYF. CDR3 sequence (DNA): TGTGCCAGCAGTTTCTGGGCGGGGCAAGAGACCCAGTACTTC.

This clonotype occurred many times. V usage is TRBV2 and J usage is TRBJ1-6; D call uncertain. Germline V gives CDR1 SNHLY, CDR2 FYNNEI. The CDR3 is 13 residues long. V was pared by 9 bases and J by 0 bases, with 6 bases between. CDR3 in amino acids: CASVSSYNSPLHF. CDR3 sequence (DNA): TGTGCCAGTGTTAGCTCCTATAATTCACCCCTCCACTTT. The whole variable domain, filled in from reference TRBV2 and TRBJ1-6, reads EPEVTQTPSHQVTQMGQEVILRCVPISNHLYFYWYRQILGQKVEFLVSFYNNEISEKSEIFDDQFSVERPDGSNFTLKIRSTKLEDSAMYFCASVSSYNSPLHFGNGTRLTVT.

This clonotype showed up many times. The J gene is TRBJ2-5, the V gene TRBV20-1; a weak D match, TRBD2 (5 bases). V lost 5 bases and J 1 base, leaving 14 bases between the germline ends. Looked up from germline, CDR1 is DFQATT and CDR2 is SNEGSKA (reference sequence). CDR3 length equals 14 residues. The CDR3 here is CSAPPRAAQETQYF. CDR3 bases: TGCAGTGCTCCCCCCCGAGCGGCCCAAGAGACCCAGTACTTC.

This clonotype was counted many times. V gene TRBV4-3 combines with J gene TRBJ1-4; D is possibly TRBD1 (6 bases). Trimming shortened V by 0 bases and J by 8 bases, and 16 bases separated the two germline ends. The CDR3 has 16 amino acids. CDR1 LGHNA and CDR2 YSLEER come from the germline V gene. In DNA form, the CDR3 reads TGCGCCAGCAGCCAAGAAGGGGCAGGGGCGGACGAAAAACTGTTTTTT. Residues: CASSQEGAGADEKLFF.

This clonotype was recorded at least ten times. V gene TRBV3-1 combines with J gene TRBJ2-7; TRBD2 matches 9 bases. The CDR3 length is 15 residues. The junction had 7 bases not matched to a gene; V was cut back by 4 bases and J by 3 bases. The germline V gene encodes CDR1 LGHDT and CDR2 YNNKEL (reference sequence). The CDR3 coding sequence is TGTGCCAGCAGCCGGGGACTAGCAGAAGGCTACGAGCAGTACTTC. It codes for CASSRGLAEGYEQYF.

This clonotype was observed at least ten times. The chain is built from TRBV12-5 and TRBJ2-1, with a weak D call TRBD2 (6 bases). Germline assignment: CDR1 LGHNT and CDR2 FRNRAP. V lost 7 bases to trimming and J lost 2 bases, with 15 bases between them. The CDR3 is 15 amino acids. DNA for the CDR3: TGTGCTAGTGCCGTGGGTGGGGGGACCTACAATGAGCAGTTCTTC. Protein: CASAVGGGTYNEQFF.

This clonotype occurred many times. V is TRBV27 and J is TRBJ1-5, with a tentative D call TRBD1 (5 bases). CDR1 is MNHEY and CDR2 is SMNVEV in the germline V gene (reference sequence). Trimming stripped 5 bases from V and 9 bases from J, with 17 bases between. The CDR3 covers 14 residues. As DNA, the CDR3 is TGTGCCAGCAGTCCGGGGACGGATCGGAGGCCCCAGCATTTT. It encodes CASSPGTDRRPQHF.

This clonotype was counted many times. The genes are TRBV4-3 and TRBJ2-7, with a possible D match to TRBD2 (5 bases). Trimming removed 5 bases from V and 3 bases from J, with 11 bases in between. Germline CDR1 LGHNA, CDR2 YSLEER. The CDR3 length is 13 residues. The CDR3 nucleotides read TGCGCCAGCAGCTTCGGACTTCACTACGAGCAGTACTTC. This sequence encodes CASSFGLHYEQYF.

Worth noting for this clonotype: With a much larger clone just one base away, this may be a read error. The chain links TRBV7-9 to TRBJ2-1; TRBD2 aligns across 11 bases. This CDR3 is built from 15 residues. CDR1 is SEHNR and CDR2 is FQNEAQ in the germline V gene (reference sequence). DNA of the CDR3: TGTGCCAGCAGCGCGGGGACTAGCGGATACAATAAGCAGTTCTTC. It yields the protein CASSAGTSGYNKQFF. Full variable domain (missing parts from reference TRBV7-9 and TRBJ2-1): DTGVSQNPRHKITKRGQNVTFRCDPISEHNRLYWYRQTLGQGPEFLTYFQNEAQLEKSRLLSDRFSAERPKGSFSTLEIQRTEQGDSAMYLCASSAGTSGYNKQFFGPGTRLTVL.

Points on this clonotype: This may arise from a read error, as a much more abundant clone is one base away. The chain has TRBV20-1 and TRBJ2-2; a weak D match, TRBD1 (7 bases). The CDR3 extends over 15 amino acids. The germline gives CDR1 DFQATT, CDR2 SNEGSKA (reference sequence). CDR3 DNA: TGCAGTGCTCTCCAAGCGACAGGGAAATATCGGGAGCTGTCTTTT. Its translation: CSALQATGKYRELSF.

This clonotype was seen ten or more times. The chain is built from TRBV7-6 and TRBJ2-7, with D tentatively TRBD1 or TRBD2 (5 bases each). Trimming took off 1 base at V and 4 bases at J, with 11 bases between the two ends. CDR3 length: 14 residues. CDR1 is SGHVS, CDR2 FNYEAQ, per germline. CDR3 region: CASSLGQGVYEQYF. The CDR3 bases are TGTGCCAGCAGCTTAGGCCAGGGAGTGTACGAGCAGTACTTC.

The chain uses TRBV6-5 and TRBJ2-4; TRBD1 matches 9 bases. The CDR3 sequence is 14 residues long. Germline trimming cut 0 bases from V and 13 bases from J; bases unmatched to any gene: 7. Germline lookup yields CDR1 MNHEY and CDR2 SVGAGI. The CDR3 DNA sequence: TGTGCCAGCAGTTACTCGGGGACAGGGTGGGTGCAGTACTTC. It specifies CASSYSGTGWVQYF.

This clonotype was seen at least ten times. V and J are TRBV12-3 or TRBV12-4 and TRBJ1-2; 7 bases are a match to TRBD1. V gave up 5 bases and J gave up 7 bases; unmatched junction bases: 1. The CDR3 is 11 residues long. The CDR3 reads CASSTGVGYTF. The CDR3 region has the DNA TGTGCCAGCAGTACAGGGGTTGGCTACACCTTC.

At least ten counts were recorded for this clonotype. Written as DNA, the CDR3 is TGTGCCAGCAGCGTAGCGACAGGGGGCGCTCCCTCATCACAAGAGACCCAGTACTTC. Residues: CASSVATGGAPSSQETQYF. The chain uses TRBV9 and TRBJ2-5; TRBD1 aligns across 10 bases. From germline, CDR1 is SGDLS and CDR2 YYNGEE. The CDR3 consists of 19 residues. After removal of 0 bases from V and 2 bases from J, the junction contained 13 bases not matched to a gene.

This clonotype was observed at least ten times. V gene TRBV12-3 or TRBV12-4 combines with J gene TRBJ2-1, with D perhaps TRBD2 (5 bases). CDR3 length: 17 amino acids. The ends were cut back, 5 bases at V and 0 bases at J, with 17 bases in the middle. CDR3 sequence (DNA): TGTGCCAGCAGTAGCGTTCTAGCCTCTTCCTCCTACAATGAGCAGTTCTTC. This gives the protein CASSSVLASSSYNEQFF.

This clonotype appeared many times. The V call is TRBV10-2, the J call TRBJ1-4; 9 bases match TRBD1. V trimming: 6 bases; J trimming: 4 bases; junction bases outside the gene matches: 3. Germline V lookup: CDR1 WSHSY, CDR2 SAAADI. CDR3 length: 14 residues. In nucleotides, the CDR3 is TGCGCCAGCAGGGACAGGGGCCTTAATGAAAAACTGTTTTTT. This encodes CASRDRGLNEKLFF.

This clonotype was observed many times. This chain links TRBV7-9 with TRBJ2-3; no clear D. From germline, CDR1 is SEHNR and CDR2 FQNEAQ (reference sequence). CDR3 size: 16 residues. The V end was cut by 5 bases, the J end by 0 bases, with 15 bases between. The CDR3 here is CASSPPSSRSTDTQYF. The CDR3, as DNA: TGTGCCAGCAGCCCTCCGAGCAGCCGTAGCACAGATACGCAGTATTTT.

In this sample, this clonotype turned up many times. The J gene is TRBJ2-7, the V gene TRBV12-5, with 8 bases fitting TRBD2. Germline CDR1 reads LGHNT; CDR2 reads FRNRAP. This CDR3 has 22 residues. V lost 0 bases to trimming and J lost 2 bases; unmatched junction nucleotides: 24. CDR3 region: CASGLVLGARTSFSSPTYEQYF. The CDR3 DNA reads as TGTGCTAGTGGTTTGGTACTGGGTGCTCGGACTAGCTTTAGTAGTCCCACCTACGAGCAGTACTTC.

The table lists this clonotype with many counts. This chain's CDR3 is CSASPGRRETQYF. The CDR3 coding sequence is TGCAGTGCCAGCCCGGGTAGGAGAGAGACCCAGTACTTC. V and J are TRBV20-1 and TRBJ2-5; no reliable D call. Germline V lookup: CDR1 DFQATT, CDR2 SNEGSKA (reference sequence). With 6 bases removed from V and 4 bases from J, the gap between germline ends came to 15 bases. The CDR3 has 13 amino acids.